The present T cell receptor beta chain was sequenced within a study of blood T cell repertoires in COVID-19. As handled by the study authors: The authors estimated nucleated cell counts from reference gene primer amplification. Here immunoSEQ multiplex PCR was the method, and the copy in TCRdb shows in-frame clones only, minus some. V and J calls and clone size follow that table, whereas D and trimming were derived from the DNA. Of approximately 150,000 clones listed, roughly four fifths are singletons. Germline CDR1 reads ENHRY; CDR2 reads SYGVKD. V lost 2 bases and J 5 bases, leaving 15 bases between the germline ends. The CDR3 has 16 residues.

What was sequenced was peripheral blood. The origin of this receptor is a human donor with acute or convalescent COVID-19. The donor label of this sample is uncertain. V and J are TRBV10-3 and TRBJ2-2; the D gene is possibly TRBD1 (6 bases). Here the CDR3 DNA reads TGTGCCATCAGTGAGATAACAGGGAGAGGGACCGGGGAGCTGTTTTTT. Translating it yields CAISEITGRGTGELFF.